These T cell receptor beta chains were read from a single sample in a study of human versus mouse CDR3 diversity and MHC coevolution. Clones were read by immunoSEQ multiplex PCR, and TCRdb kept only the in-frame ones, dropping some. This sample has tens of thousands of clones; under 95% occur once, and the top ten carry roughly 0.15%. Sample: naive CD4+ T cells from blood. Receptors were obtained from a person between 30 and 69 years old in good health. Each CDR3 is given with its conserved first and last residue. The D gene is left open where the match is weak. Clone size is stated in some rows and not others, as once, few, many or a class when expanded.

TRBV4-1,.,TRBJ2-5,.,TGCGCCAGCAGCCCAAGGGCCGGGATGGAGACCCAGTACTTC,CASSPRAGMETQYF
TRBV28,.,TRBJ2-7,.,TGTGCCAGCAGTCCCCTAGGCTATGGCAAGGACTGGGCAGATGGTTCCTACGAGCAGTACTTC,CASSPLGYGKDWADGSYEQYF
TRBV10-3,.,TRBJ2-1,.,TGTGCCATCAGCAATCCCAGACAGACGGTTATCGATGAGCAGTTCTTC,CAISNPRQTVIDEQFF
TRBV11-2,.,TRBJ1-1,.,TGTGCCAGCAGTTTTCGTCGGGACATAGGGATTCGAGCTTTCTTT,CASSFRRDIGIRAFF
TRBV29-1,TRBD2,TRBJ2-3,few,TGCAGCGTACGGGGGGTCAGCACAGATACGCAGTATTTT,CSVRGVSTDTQYF
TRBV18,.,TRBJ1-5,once,TGTGCCAGCTCCCCCCGCCGGGATCCTAGCAATCAGCCCCAGCATTTT,CASSPRRDPSNQPQHF
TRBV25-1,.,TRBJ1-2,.,TGTGCCAGCAGTGATACGCCAGACGGCACTAAAGGCTACACCTTC,CASSDTPDGTKGYTF
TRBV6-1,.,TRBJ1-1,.,TGTGCCAGCAATGCTGGGCTCAACACTGAAGCTTTCTTT,CASNAGLNTEAFF
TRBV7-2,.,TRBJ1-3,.,TGTGCCAGCAGTTTAGCAACTTCACCCTCTGGAAACACCATATATTTT,CASSLATSPSGNTIYF
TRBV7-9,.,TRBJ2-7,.,TGTGCCAGCAGCTACTTAGGGTGGGGGGAGTCCTACGAGCAGTACTTC,CASSYLGWGESYEQYF
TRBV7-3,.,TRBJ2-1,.,TGTGCCAGCAGCTTAGGCGGGGGCAGCAGTGAGCAGTTCTTC,CASSLGGGSSEQFF
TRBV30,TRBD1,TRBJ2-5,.,TGTGCCTGGAGTGACGGGACAGTCCAAGAGACCCAGTACTTC,CAWSDGTVQETQYF